The 28 T cell receptor beta chains listed next were all sequenced from one sample in a study of blood T cell repertoires in COVID-19. Using immunoSEQ multiplex PCR, the repertoire was profiled, and TCRdb retains in-frame clones only, with some absent. Of tens of thousands of clones listed, over 80% are singletons. Sample: peripheral blood. These receptors all come from a man older than 75 with active or convalescent COVID-19.

The V call is TRBV5-4, the J call TRBJ1-1, with D perhaps TRBD1 (6 bases). The CDR3 covers 18 residues. The germline V gene encodes CDR1 SGHNT and CDR2 YYREEE (reference sequence). Deletions cut 1 base from V and 5 bases from J, with 24 bases between. Written as DNA, the CDR3 is TGTGCCAGCAGCTTGTTGTGGGGGGAGGGGCCTCAGGGGACTGAAGCTTTCTTT. Encoded protein: CASSLLWGEGPQGTEAFF.

V and J are TRBV5-1 and TRBJ1-4; possibly TRBD1 for D (5 bases). CDR1 and CDR2 from the germline V gene are SGHRS and YFSETQ. Trimming removed 4 bases from V and 8 bases from J, with 33 bases in between. The CDR3 length is 20 residues. The CDR3 DNA reads TGCGCCAGCAGCCGAAACCCCCCCCTCGCAAGGGGTTTACCTTGGGAAAAACTGTTTTTT. It yields the protein CASSRNPPLARGLPWEKLFF.

The V and J genes are TRBV7-2 and TRBJ1-2; 9 bases are shared with TRBD1. Germline lookup yields CDR1 SGHTA and CDR2 FQGNSA. The CDR3 is made up of 15 amino acids. J was trimmed by 10 bases and V by 5 bases; bases with no gene match: 14. As DNA, the CDR3 is TGTGCCAGCAGCCAAAACCTCCGGGACAGGGAAAACTACACCTTC. Translating it yields CASSQNLRDRENYTF.

V is TRBV12-3 or TRBV12-4 and J is TRBJ1-1; D uncertain. Trimming took off 3 bases at V and 5 bases at J, with 10 bases between the two ends. This CDR3 is 13 amino acids long. In nucleotides, the CDR3 is TGTGCCAGCAGTTTCGGGGTTCGGACTGAAGCTTTCTTT. It encodes CASSFGVRTEAFF.

The CDR3 loop is CASSERPGTSGRIYEQYF. The DNA for the CDR3 is TGTGCCAGCAGTGAAAGACCAGGGACTAGCGGGAGGATCTACGAGCAGTACTTC. The chain recombines TRBV6-1 with TRBJ2-7; 15 bases are a match to TRBD2. The germline V gene has CDR1 MNHNS and CDR2 SASEGT. The CDR3 totals 18 residues. Trimming took 2 bases from V and 3 from J; bases not matched to a gene: 8.

This clone was seen a single time. V usage is TRBV19 and J usage is TRBJ1-5; 8 nucleotides align to TRBD1. CDR1 is LNHDA, CDR2 SQIVND, per germline (reference sequence). This CDR3 contains 19 residues. V gave up 5 bases and J gave up 1 base; unmatched junction bases: 16. The CDR3 bases are TGTGCCAGTAGTCCCTCACCCAGGACAGGGTACTTGAGCAATCAGCCCCAGCATTTT. This codes for CASSPSPRTGYLSNQPQHF.

In this sample, this clone turned up once. The V call is TRBV6-1, the J call TRBJ2-7; tentatively, D is TRBD1 (5 bases). The CDR3 runs 14 residues. V was trimmed by 3 bases and J by 6 bases, leaving 15 bases between them. Looked up from germline, CDR1 is MNHNS and CDR2 is SASEGT. CDR3 DNA: TGTGCCAGCAGTGATGACCCTCTGGGGCTCGAGCAGTACTTC. It yields the protein CASSDDPLGLEQYF.

The chain has TRBV18 and TRBJ1-1; weak D call: TRBD1 (5 bases). Germline assignment: CDR1 KGHSH and CDR2 LQKENI. V was pared by 4 bases and J by 1 base, with 10 bases between. The CDR3 extends over 14 amino acids. The CDR3 coding sequence is TGTGCCAGCTCACTCTGGGGCGGGAACACTGAAGCTTTCTTT. It is translated as CASSLWGGNTEAFF.

The chain carries TRBV2 and TRBJ2-3, with 10 bases that match TRBD1. Per the germline V gene, CDR1 is SNHLY and CDR2 is FYNNEI. V lost 5 bases and J lost 0; bases outside the gene matches: 2. This CDR3 is 15 amino acids long. CDR3 sequence: CASSRQGASTDTQYF. For the CDR3, the DNA is TGTGCCAGCAGTCGACAGGGGGCGAGCACAGATACGCAGTATTTT.

The CDR3 loop is CASSPRTGSGTEAFF. The CDR3 DNA follows: TGTGCCAGCAGTCCCAGGACAGGGTCGGGCACTGAAGCTTTCTTT. V gene TRBV6-5 combines with J gene TRBJ1-1; 8 bases fit TRBD1. Germline trimming cut 5 bases from V and 4 bases from J; bases unmatched to any gene: 9. The CDR3 spans 15 residues. The germline V gene has CDR1 MNHEY and CDR2 SVGAGI.

The V and J genes are TRBV6-5 and TRBJ1-4, with TRBD1 matching over 10 bases. The CDR3 is 15 amino acids. Losses at the gene ends were 6 bases for V and 7 bases for J; bases not matched to a gene: 8. Germline loops: CDR1 MNHEY, CDR2 SVGAGI. The CDR3 DNA reads as TGTGCCAGCAGCCGGGACAGGGGTGTTGTTGAAAAACTGTTTTTT. The encoded protein is CASSRDRGVVEKLFF.

The rearrangement uses TRBV3-1 (or the pseudogene TRBV3-2) and TRBJ1-3; 9 nucleotides agree with TRBD1. V shed 2 bases and J 3 bases; nucleotides not matched to a gene: 8. This CDR3 contains 17 residues. Germline V gene data show CDR1 as LGHDT and CDR2 as YNNKEL (reference sequence). The CDR3 DNA reads as TGTGCCAGCAGCCAATCCCCAACAGGGGGCTTTGGAAACACCATATATTTT. Amino acid sequence: CASSQSPTGGFGNTIYF.

This chain joins TRBV6-5 and TRBJ1-2, with 8 positions matching TRBD1. The CDR3 length is 15 residues. V lost 6 bases to trimming and J lost 3 bases; unmatched junction nucleotides: 9. Germline V gene sequence: CDR1 MNHEY, CDR2 SVGAGI. Written as DNA, the CDR3 is TGTGCCAGCAGGTCCTCCGGGACAGGCTACTATGGCTACACCTTC. Residues: CASRSSGTGYYGYTF.

The chain combines TRBV4-1 with TRBJ1-5; D not certain. The V gene's germline CDR1 is MGHRA and CDR2 YSYEKL. This CDR3 is 14 amino acids long. Trimming left V 4 bases short and J 9 bases short, with 16 bases between. The CDR3 spells CASSLTLRIRPQHF. The CDR3 DNA reads TGCGCCAGCAGCCTCACGTTGAGGATCCGGCCCCAGCATTTT.

The chain carries TRBV6-5 and TRBJ1-2; 9 bases are shared with TRBD1. V was clipped by 6 bases and J by 8 bases; unmatched bases: 4. The CDR3 covers 12 residues. In germline, CDR1 is MNHEY, CDR2 SVGAGI. The CDR3 sequence is CASRDRGQGYTF. The CDR3 nucleotides read TGTGCCAGCAGGGACAGGGGACAAGGCTACACCTTC.

This chain uses TRBV7-9 with TRBJ2-3, with TRBD2 identical over 11 bases. Losses at the gene ends were 0 bases for V and 6 bases for J; bases not matched to a gene: 5. From germline, CDR1 is SEHNR and CDR2 FQNEAQ (reference sequence). The CDR3 spans 16 residues. Here the CDR3 DNA reads TGTGCCAGCAGCTTAGCACTAGCGGGGGCGGCGGATACGCAGTATTTT. The encoded protein is CASSLALAGAADTQYF.

In this sample, this clone turned up a few times. CDR3 residues: CASSIEGTSGAYEQYF. Written as DNA, the CDR3 is TGTGCCAGTAGTATAGAAGGGACTAGCGGAGCCTACGAGCAGTACTTC. The J gene is TRBJ2-7, the V gene TRBV19; 11 bases are a match to TRBD2. V was clipped by 0 bases and J by 2 bases; unmatched bases: 3. CDR3 length: 16 amino acids. The germline gives CDR1 LNHDA, CDR2 SQIVND (reference sequence). Variable domain in full (rest from reference TRBV19 and TRBJ2-7): DGGITQSPKYLFRKEGQNVTLSCEQNLNHDAMYWYRQDPGQGLRLIYYSQIVNDFQKGDIAEGYSVSREKKESFPLTVTSAQKNPTAFYLCASSIEGTSGAYEQYFGPGTRLTVT.

This clone has a single count. The genes are TRBV19 and TRBJ2-1; 12 positions agree with TRBD2. Trimming removed 9 bases from V and 9 bases from J; junction bases left unmatched: 6. The CDR3 loop spans 13 amino acids. The V gene's germline CDR1 is LNHDA and CDR2 SQIVND (reference sequence). The CDR3, as DNA: TGTGCCAGCCGGCTAGCGGGGGGGGTTGAGCAGTTCTTC. Translated, it gives CASRLAGGVEQFF.

CDR3 sequence: CSVREGTGAGYGYTF. The CDR3 DNA reads as TGCAGCGTGAGAGAGGGGACAGGGGCGGGCTATGGCTACACCTTC. The chain combines TRBV29-1 with TRBJ1-2; 10 positions match TRBD1. This CDR3 is built from 15 residues. Germline assignment: CDR1 SQVTM and CDR2 ANQGSEA. Unmatched junction bases numbered 11, after V lost 6 bases and J lost 4 bases.

In this sample, this clone turned up once. The V and J genes are TRBV30 and TRBJ1-2; 9 bases line up with TRBD1. J gave up 5 bases and V 3 bases, and 7 bases lay outside the gene matches. The CDR3 runs 14 residues. CDR1 is GTSNPN, CDR2 SVGIG, per germline (reference sequence). CDR3 loop: CAWRTTGGAYGYTF. The CDR3 DNA reads as TGTGCCTGGAGGACAACAGGGGGCGCTTATGGCTACACCTTC.

The chain employs TRBV7-9 and TRBJ2-1, with D maybe TRBD2 (5 bases). CDR1 SEHNR and CDR2 FQNEAQ come from the germline V gene (reference sequence). The CDR3 runs to 16 residues. The V end lost 2 bases, the J end lost 5 bases, and 16 bases lay between the germline ends. The CDR3 is CASSLNFGVSDNEQFF. In DNA form, the CDR3 reads TGTGCCAGCAGCTTAAACTTCGGGGTGTCCGACAATGAGCAGTTCTTC.

Only a few counts were recorded for this clone. The chain uses TRBV5-6 and TRBJ2-7; 8 nucleotides line up with TRBD1. The CDR3 has 13 amino acids. The germline V gene has CDR1 SGHDT and CDR2 YYEEEE. V dropped 4 bases and J dropped 4; count of bases not matched to a gene: 4. CDR3 residues: CASSGRTGYEQYF. The CDR3, as DNA: TGTGCCAGCAGCGGCAGGACAGGGTACGAGCAGTACTTC.

This chain links TRBV12-2 with TRBJ2-7; no DNA check was done on the table's D call, TRBD2. TRBV12-2 is designated a pseudogene. There are 18 residues in the CDR3. CDR3 region: CASRSPGTSHGRSHEQYF. CDR3 nucleotides: TGTGCAAGTCGCTCCCCAGGGACTAGCCACGGGAGATCCCACGAGCAGTACTTC.

V gene TRBV4-1 combines with J gene TRBJ1-6, with TRBD1 matching 9 bases. The CDR3 has 15 amino acids. The junction had 5 bases not matched to a gene; V was cut back by 3 bases and J by 8 bases. Germline CDR1 reads MGHRA; CDR2 reads YSYEKL. In DNA, the CDR3 is TGCGCCAGCAGCCAGGCCCGGACAGGGGATTCACCCCTCCACTTT. This codes for CASSQARTGDSPLHF.

This chain uses TRBV4-2 with TRBJ2-1; 7 positions match TRBD2. CDR3 size: 17 residues. The germline gives CDR1 LGHNA, CDR2 YNFKEQ. V lost 4 bases, J lost 1 base, and 10 bases stayed unmatched. The DNA for the CDR3 is TGTGCCAGCAGCCCAGGTCTCAGCGGGACTTCCTACAATGAGCAGTTCTTC. This translates into CASSPGLSGTSYNEQFF.

The rearrangement links TRBV7-2 to TRBJ2-3; D may be TRBD1 (6 bases). Trimming left V 2 bases short and J 0 bases short, with 12 bases between. Germline assignment: CDR1 SGHTA and CDR2 FQGNSA. The length of the CDR3 is 16 residues. Written as DNA, the CDR3 is TGTGCCAGCAGCTTAACTGGGACAAAAAGCACAGATACGCAGTATTTT. Amino acids: CASSLTGTKSTDTQYF.

This clone showed up just once. The CDR3 region has the DNA TGCGCCAGCAGCTGGATGGACAGGGGTTCCTACGAGCAGTACTTC. It is translated as CASSWMDRGSYEQYF. V is TRBV5-1 and J is TRBJ2-7; 9 bases are a match to TRBD1. Germline-derived CDR1 and CDR2 are SGHRS and YFSETQ. Germline trimming cut 3 bases from V and 1 base from J; bases unmatched to any gene: 5. The CDR3 is 15 amino acids. The variable domain in full, with the rest retrieved from reference TRBV5-1 and TRBJ2-7, is KAGVTQTPRYLIKTRGQQVTLSCSPISGHRSVSWYQQTPGQGLQFLFEYFSETQRNKGNFPGRFSGRQFSNSRSEMNVSTLELGDSALYLCASSWMDRGSYEQYFGPGTRLTVT.

This sequence joins TRBV27 and TRBJ2-1; 8 nucleotides align to TRBD2. Germline V gives CDR1 MNHEY, CDR2 SMNVEV (reference sequence). Trimming removed 8 bases from V and 0 bases from J; junction bases left unmatched: 12. The CDR3 covers 17 residues. The CDR3 nucleotides read TGTGCCAGCGGGCTAGCGGGCCTTAAGAGCTCCTACAATGAGCAGTTCTTC. This translates into CASGLAGLKSSYNEQFF.